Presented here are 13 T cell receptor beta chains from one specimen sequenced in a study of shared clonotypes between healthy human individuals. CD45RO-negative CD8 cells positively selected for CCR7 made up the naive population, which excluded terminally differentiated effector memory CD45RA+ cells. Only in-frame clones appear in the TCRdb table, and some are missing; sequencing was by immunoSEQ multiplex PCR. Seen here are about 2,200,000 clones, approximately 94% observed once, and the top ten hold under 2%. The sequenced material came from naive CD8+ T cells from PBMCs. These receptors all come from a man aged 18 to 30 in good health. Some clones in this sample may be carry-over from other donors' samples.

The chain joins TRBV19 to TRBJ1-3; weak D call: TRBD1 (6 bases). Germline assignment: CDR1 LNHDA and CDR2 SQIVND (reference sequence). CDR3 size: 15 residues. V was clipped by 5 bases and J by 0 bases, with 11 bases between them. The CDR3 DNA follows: TGTGCCAGTAGTCCTCGGACAGACTCTGGAAACACCATATATTTT. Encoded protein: CASSPRTDSGNTIYF.

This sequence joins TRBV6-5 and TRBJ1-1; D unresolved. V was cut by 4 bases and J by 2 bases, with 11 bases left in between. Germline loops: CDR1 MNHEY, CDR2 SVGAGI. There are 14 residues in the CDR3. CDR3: CASSWNTANTEAFF. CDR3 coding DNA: TGTGCCAGCAGTTGGAATACAGCTAACACTGAAGCTTTCTTT.

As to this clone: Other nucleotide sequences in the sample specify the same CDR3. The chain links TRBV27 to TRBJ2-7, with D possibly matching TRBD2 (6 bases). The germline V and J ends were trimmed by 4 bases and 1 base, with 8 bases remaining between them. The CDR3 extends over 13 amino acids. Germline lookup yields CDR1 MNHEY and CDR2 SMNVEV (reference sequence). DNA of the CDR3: TGTGCCAGCAGTTCCGGGAGTTCCTACGAGCAGTACTTC. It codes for CASSSGSSYEQYF.

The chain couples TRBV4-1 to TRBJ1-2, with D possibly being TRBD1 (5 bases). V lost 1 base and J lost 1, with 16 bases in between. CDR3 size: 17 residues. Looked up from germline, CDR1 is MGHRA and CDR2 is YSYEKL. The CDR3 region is CASSQVEATELNYGYTF. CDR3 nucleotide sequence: TGCGCCAGCAGCCAAGTGGAGGCGACAGAACTTAACTATGGCTACACCTTC.

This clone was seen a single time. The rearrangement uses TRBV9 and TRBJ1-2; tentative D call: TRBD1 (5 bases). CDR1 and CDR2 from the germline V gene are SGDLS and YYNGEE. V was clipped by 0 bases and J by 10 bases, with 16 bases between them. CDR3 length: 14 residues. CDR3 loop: CASSVARGGIDYTF. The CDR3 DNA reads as TGTGCCAGCAGCGTAGCGAGGGGCGGGATTGACTACACCTTC.

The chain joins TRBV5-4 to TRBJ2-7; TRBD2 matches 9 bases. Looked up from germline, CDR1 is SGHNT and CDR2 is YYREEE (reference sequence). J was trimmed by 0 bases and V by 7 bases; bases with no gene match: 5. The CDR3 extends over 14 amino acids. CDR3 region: CASGAGGGSYEQYF. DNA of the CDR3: TGTGCCAGCGGAGCGGGAGGTGGCTCCTACGAGCAGTACTTC.

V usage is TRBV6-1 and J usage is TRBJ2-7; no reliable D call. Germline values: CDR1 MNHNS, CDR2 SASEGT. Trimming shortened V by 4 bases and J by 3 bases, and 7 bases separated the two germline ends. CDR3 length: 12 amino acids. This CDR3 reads CASSAKFYEQYF. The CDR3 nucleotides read TGTGCCAGCAGTGCGAAGTTCTACGAGCAGTACTTC.

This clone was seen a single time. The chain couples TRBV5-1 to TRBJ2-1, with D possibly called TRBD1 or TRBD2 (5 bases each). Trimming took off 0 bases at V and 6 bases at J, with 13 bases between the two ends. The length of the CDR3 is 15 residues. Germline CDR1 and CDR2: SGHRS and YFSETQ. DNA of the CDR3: TGCGCCAGCAGCTTGGAGGCGACGGGGCCCAATGAGCAGTTCTTC. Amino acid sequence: CASSLEATGPNEQFF.

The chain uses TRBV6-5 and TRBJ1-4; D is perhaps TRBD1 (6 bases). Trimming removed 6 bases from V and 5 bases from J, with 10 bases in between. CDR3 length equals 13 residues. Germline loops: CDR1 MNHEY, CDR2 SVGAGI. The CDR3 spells CASRQGRNEKLFF. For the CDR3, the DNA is TGTGCCAGCAGACAGGGCAGAAATGAAAAACTGTTTTTT.

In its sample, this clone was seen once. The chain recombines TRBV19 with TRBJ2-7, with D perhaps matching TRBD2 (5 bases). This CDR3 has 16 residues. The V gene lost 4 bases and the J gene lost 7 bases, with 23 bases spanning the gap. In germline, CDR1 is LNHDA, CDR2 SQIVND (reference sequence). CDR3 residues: CASSTERAERWSEQYF. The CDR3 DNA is TGTGCCAGTAGTACCGAAAGAGCGGAGCGCTGGTCTGAGCAGTACTTC.

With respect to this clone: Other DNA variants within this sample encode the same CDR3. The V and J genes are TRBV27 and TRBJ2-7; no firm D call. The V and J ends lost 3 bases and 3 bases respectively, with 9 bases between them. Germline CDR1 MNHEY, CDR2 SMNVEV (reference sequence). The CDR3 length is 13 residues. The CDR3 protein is CASSFSRNYEQYF. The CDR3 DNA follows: TGTGCCAGCAGTTTTTCCAGAAACTACGAGCAGTACTTC.

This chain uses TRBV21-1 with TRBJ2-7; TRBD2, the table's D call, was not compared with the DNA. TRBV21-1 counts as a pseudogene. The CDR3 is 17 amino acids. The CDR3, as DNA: TGTGCCAGCAGCAAAGGTGGAGCGAGCGGGAGGTTGTACGAGCAGTACTTC. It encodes CASSKGGASGRLYEQYF.

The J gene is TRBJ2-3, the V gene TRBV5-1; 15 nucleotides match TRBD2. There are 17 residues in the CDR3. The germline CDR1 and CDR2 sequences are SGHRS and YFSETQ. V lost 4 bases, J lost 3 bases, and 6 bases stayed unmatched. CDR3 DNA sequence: TGCGCCAGCAGCGGGACTAGCGGGAGGTCCGTTACAGATACGCAGTATTTT. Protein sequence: CASSGTSGRSVTDTQYF.